Listed below are T cell receptor beta chains from one sample, sequenced in a study of T cell responses to AZD1222 COVID-19 vaccine. Measured with immunoSEQ multiplex PCR; TCRdb has only the in-frame clones, and not every one. The sample gives 100,000 to 130,000 clones, around nine tenths of which show up once; about 5% is in the top ten. The specimen comprised peripheral blood, sampled 28 days after the second AZD1222 dose. These receptors all stem from an adult who received the AZD1222 COVID-19 vaccine. Each CDR3 is given with its conserved first and last residue. The order of the fields is J gene, V gene, D gene, clone size, CDR3 DNA, CDR3 protein. D genes are given only for firm matches. Size tells how often a clone was seen (once, few, many) or the class of an expanded clone, and some rows leave it out.

j_call: TRBJ2-2; v_call: TRBV7-3; d_call: TRBD1; clone_size: once; cdr3_nt: TGTGCCAGCAGGGCACAGGGGACCACCGGGGAGCTGTTTTTT; cdr3_aa: CASRAQGTTGELFF
j_call: TRBJ1-1; v_call: TRBV5-4; d_call: .; clone_size: .; cdr3_nt: TGTGCCAGCAGCTCAGCCCAACAGGGCGGTACTGAAGCTTTCTTT; cdr3_aa: CASSSAQQGGTEAFF
j_call: TRBJ1-1; v_call: TRBV19; d_call: .; clone_size: .; cdr3_nt: TGTGCCAGTAGTATTTCCCAGAACACTGAAGCTTTCTTT; cdr3_aa: CASSISQNTEAFF
j_call: TRBJ1-3; v_call: TRBV2; d_call: .; clone_size: .; cdr3_nt: TGTGCCAGCAGACAGGGATCTGTCTCTGGAAACACCATATATTTT; cdr3_aa: CASRQGSVSGNTIYF
j_call: TRBJ1-2; v_call: TRBV29-1; d_call: .; clone_size: .; cdr3_nt: TGCAGCGTTGCTGGGAACTATGGCTACACCTTC; cdr3_aa: CSVAGNYGYTF
j_call: TRBJ1-1; v_call: TRBV10-3; d_call: .; clone_size: .; cdr3_nt: TGTGCCATCAGTCCGGGACGGTTGAACACTGAAGCTTTCTTT; cdr3_aa: CAISPGRLNTEAFF
j_call: TRBJ1-6; v_call: TRBV11-2; d_call: .; clone_size: .; cdr3_nt: TGTGCCAGCAGCTTATCCGGGCCGCCCTCACCCCTCCACTTT; cdr3_aa: CASSLSGPPSPLHF
j_call: TRBJ2-3; v_call: TRBV2; d_call: .; clone_size: .; cdr3_nt: TGTGCCAGCAGTGATTGGCGGGTTAGCACAGATACGCAGTATTTT; cdr3_aa: CASSDWRVSTDTQYF
j_call: TRBJ2-2; v_call: TRBV5-1; d_call: .; clone_size: once; cdr3_nt: TGCGCCAGCAGCCTTTACATGAACACCGGGGAGCTGTTTTTT; cdr3_aa: CASSLYMNTGELFF
j_call: TRBJ2-7; v_call: TRBV30; d_call: .; clone_size: many; cdr3_nt: TGTGCCTGGAGTCCGTTTGGGTTAGCCTACGAGCAGTACTTC; cdr3_aa: CAWSPFGLAYEQYF
j_call: TRBJ2-6; v_call: TRBV13; d_call: .; clone_size: .; cdr3_nt: TGTGCCAGCAGCTTAGACAACTCTGGGGCCAACGTCCTGACTTTC; cdr3_aa: CASSLDNSGANVLTF
j_call: TRBJ1-5; v_call: TRBV6-5; d_call: TRBD1; clone_size: .; cdr3_nt: TGTGCCAGCAGTTACTCGTGGACAGGGGTTCAGCCCCAGCATTTT; cdr3_aa: CASSYSWTGVQPQHF
j_call: TRBJ1-6; v_call: TRBV11-2; d_call: .; clone_size: .; cdr3_nt: TGTGCCAGCACCCTTGGACAGAGAGGATCACCCCTCCACTTT; cdr3_aa: CASTLGQRGSPLHF
j_call: TRBJ2-7; v_call: TRBV7-9; d_call: .; clone_size: .; cdr3_nt: TGTGCCAGCAGCTTAGTGTCGGACGAGCAGTACTTC; cdr3_aa: CASSLVSDEQYF
j_call: TRBJ2-5; v_call: TRBV28; d_call: .; clone_size: .; cdr3_nt: TGTGCCAGCACCCGGGGGAAAGAGACCCAGTACTTC; cdr3_aa: CASTRGKETQYF
j_call: TRBJ2-6; v_call: TRBV5-4; d_call: TRBD1; clone_size: .; cdr3_nt: TGTGCCAGCAGCACAAGGACAGGGAGGGCCAACGTCCTGACTTTC; cdr3_aa: CASSTRTGRANVLTF
j_call: TRBJ1-2; v_call: TRBV10-2; d_call: .; clone_size: once; cdr3_nt: TGCGCCAGCACTTCCCAGGCTGACTATGGCTACACCTTC; cdr3_aa: CASTSQADYGYTF
j_call: TRBJ2-7; v_call: TRBV6-4; d_call: .; clone_size: .; cdr3_nt: TGTGCCAGCATCACAGGTTTTTCCCCACGCGACGAGCAGTACTTC; cdr3_aa: CASITGFSPRDEQYF
j_call: TRBJ1-1; v_call: TRBV11-2; d_call: .; clone_size: .; cdr3_nt: TGTGCCAGCAGCTTAACACGCGCGAACACTGAAGCTTTCTTT; cdr3_aa: CASSLTRANTEAFF
j_call: TRBJ1-1; v_call: TRBV6-5; d_call: TRBD1; clone_size: .; cdr3_nt: TGTGCCAGCAGAACCGGGACAGAGAACACTGAAGCTTTCTTT; cdr3_aa: CASRTGTENTEAFF
j_call: TRBJ2-1; v_call: TRBV3-1/TRBV3-2; d_call: .; clone_size: .; cdr3_nt: TGTGCCAGCAGCCAGGGTAGGGTGGAGCAGTTCTTC; cdr3_aa: CASSQGRVEQFF
j_call: TRBJ2-5; v_call: TRBV7-2; d_call: TRBD2; clone_size: .; cdr3_nt: TGTGCCAGCAGCTCCGTCGGGCGGGGGGTACAAGAGACCCAGTACTTC; cdr3_aa: CASSSVGRGVQETQYF
j_call: TRBJ2-2; v_call: TRBV24-1; d_call: .; clone_size: .; cdr3_nt: TGTGCCACCAGTCTTAGGGCAGGAGGGTTAGGAGGGGAGCTGTTTTTT; cdr3_aa: CATSLRAGGLGGELFF